This passage covers 31 T cell receptor beta chains from one sample sequenced in a study of T cells in Graves' hyperthyroidism and ophthalmopathy. The TCR beta CDR3 regions underwent amplification using RNA transcripts as the source. HTBI primers were the set used in a first-round RT-PCR of the TCR CDR3. TCRdb itself ran the multiplex PCR reads through MiXCR, one entry per CDR3 protein. The table includes 200,000 to 250,000 distinct CDR3 sequences, over 15% detected once. The sample taken for sequencing was blood. These TCRs come from a woman between 18 and 30 years old with Graves' ophthalmopathy.

Turning to this clonotype: Germline and junction disagree at one end, which may indicate a read error. The chain joins TRBV11-2 to TRBJ2-6, with D possibly TRBD1 on 5 matching bases. The CDR3 runs to 18 residues. The germline gives CDR1 SGHAT, CDR2 FQNNGV. CDR3 protein: CASSPLAPQSSGANALTF. As DNA, the CDR3 is TGTGCCAGCAGCCCCCTCGCCCCCCAGAGCTCTGGGGCCAACGCCCTGACTTTC.

As for this clonotype: The conserved phenylalanine or tryptophan normally closing the CDR3 is absent here, so this likely arose from a read error. The chain has TRBV7-9 and TRBJ2-7; D not resolved. Germline values: CDR1 SEHNR, CDR2 FQNEAQ (reference sequence). The V end lost 3 bases, the J end lost 2 bases, and 2 bases lay between the germline ends. The CDR3 loop spans 11 amino acids. The CDR3 spells CASSLTYEQYL. The CDR3 region has the DNA TGTGCCAGCAGCTTGACCTACGAGCAGTACCTC.

The chain uses TRBV7-9 and TRBJ2-7; tentative D call: TRBD2 (6 bases). The V gene lost 7 bases and the J gene lost 2 bases, with 15 bases spanning the gap. The CDR3 extends over 14 amino acids. Germline CDR1 reads SEHNR; CDR2 reads FQNEAQ (reference sequence). The CDR3 protein is CASTRLETPYEQYF. For the CDR3, the DNA is TGTGCCAGCACCCGACTAGAAACCCCCTACGAGCAGTACTTC.

At least ten counts were recorded for this clonotype. V is TRBV7-2 and J is TRBJ1-1, with D hard to call. Trimming took off 2 bases at V and 1 base at J, with 17 bases between the two ends. Germline CDR1 SGHTA, CDR2 FQGNSA. The CDR3 consists of 17 residues. Here the CDR3 DNA reads TGTGCCAGCAGCTTATCCGGGAATATCGTCTGGAACACTGAAGCTTTCTTT. This translates into CASSLSGNIVWNTEAFF.

This clonotype was picked up many times. This rearrangement joins TRBV30 to TRBJ1-6; D perhaps matches TRBD1 (6 bases). This CDR3 is 13 amino acids long. Deletions cut 5 bases from V and 8 bases from J, with 13 bases between. Germline lookup yields CDR1 GTSNPN and CDR2 SVGIG (reference sequence). Written as DNA, the CDR3 is TGTGCCTGGGTCAGGGGTCCGCATTCACCCCTCCACTTT. It translates to CAWVRGPHSPLHF.

This clonotype was seen repeatedly, ten times or more. The chain combines TRBV20-1 with TRBJ2-1; 8 bases match TRBD2. Germline trimming cut 3 bases from V and 1 base from J; bases unmatched to any gene: 5. CDR1 and CDR2 (germline): DFQATT, SNEGSKA (reference sequence). The CDR3 has 15 amino acids. CDR3 sequence reads: CSASQAGESYNEQFF. The CDR3 bases are TGCAGTGCTAGCCAAGCGGGAGAGTCCTACAATGAGCAGTTCTTC.

This clonotype appeared many times. This rearrangement joins TRBV20-1 to TRBJ2-1, with 10 bases lining up with TRBD2. CDR3 size: 16 residues. In germline, CDR1 is DFQATT, CDR2 SNEGSKA (reference sequence). The V gene end was trimmed by 0 bases and the J gene end by 0 bases; junction bases not matched to a gene: 2. DNA for the CDR3: TGCAGTGCTAGAGATCTAGCGGGAGTCTCCTACAATGAGCAGTTCTTC. It translates to CSARDLAGVSYNEQFF.

This clonotype was detected many times. The V and J genes are TRBV27 and TRBJ2-1, with D perhaps being TRBD1 or TRBD2 (6 bases each). Trimming left V 5 bases short and J 4 bases short, with 15 bases between. Germline CDR1 MNHEY, CDR2 SMNVEV (reference sequence). The length of the CDR3 is 15 residues. As DNA, the CDR3 is TGTGCCAGCAGTCTAGGGGGGCCGGGGTACAATGAGCAGTTCTTC. Protein product: CASSLGGPGYNEQFF.

This clonotype has at least ten counts. The chain uses TRBV7-2 and TRBJ1-1, with TRBD1 matching 7 bases. CDR3 length: 14 amino acids. Per the germline V gene, CDR1 is SGHTA and CDR2 is FQGNSA. The V gene end was trimmed by 0 bases and the J gene end by 11 bases; junction bases not matched to a gene: 9. CDR3 bases: TGTGCCAGCAGCTTAGCCGGGACAGCGGGGTCGGCTTTCTTT. It yields the protein CASSLAGTAGSAFF.

This clonotype has more than one count but fewer than ten. This chain links TRBV19 with TRBJ1-2, with unresolved D. The germline V gene encodes CDR1 LNHDA and CDR2 SQIVND (reference sequence). Trimming left V 7 bases short and J 4 bases short, with 10 bases between. The CDR3 has 12 amino acids. The CDR3 DNA reads TGTGCCAGTAAGAAAACAAGCTATGGCTACACCTTC. Translating gives CASKKTSYGYTF.

This rearrangement joins TRBV29-1 to TRBJ2-7; D perhaps matches TRBD2 (5 bases). The germline V and J ends were trimmed by 1 base and 7 bases, with 11 bases remaining between them. The CDR3 is made up of 12 amino acids. Germline-derived CDR1 and CDR2 are SQVTM and ANQGSEA. This CDR3 is CSVEGATGEQYF. The CDR3 DNA reads as TGCAGCGTTGAAGGCGCGACGGGAGAGCAGTACTTC.

As concerns this clonotype: A read error may produce the germline difference seen at one junction end. The chain combines TRBV6-1 with TRBJ2-2, with D perhaps given as TRBD1 or TRBD2 (6 bases each). This CDR3 is 12 amino acids long. Per germline, CDR1 MNHNS and CDR2 SASEGT. The CDR3: CASRQGSGGLFF. Written as DNA, the CDR3 is TGTGCCAGCAGGCAGGGGTCCGGGGGGCTGTTTTTT.

This clonotype was seen many times. The genes are TRBV5-1 and TRBJ2-6; a possible D gene is TRBD1 (6 bases). This CDR3 is 17 amino acids long. From germline, CDR1 is SGHRS and CDR2 YFSETQ. The V and J ends lost 3 bases and 0 bases respectively, with 13 bases between them. CDR3 bases: TGCGCCAGCAGCTGGACAGTGACCTTCTCTGGGGCCAACGTCCTGACTTTC. As protein: CASSWTVTFSGANVLTF. The full variable domain, completed using reference TRBV5-1 and TRBJ2-6, is KAGVTQTPRYLIKTRGQQVTLSCSPISGHRSVSWYQQTPGQGLQFLFEYFSETQRNKGNFPGRFSGRQFSNSRSEMNVSTLELGDSALYLCASSWTVTFSGANVLTFGAGSRLTVL.

About this clonotype itself: A read error is possible here, since a much larger clone lies one base away. The chain links TRBV6-5 to TRBJ2-5, with 8 bases that match TRBD2. The CDR3 runs to 14 residues. V lost 4 bases to trimming and J lost 4 bases; unmatched junction nucleotides: 5. In germline, CDR1 is MNHEY, CDR2 SVGAGI. CDR3 in DNA: TGTGCCAGCAGTTGCATAGCGGGGAGAGAGACCCAGTACTTC. This encodes CASSCIAGRETQYF.

This clonotype was seen at least ten times. The V call is TRBV20-1, the J call TRBJ2-1; 10 nucleotides line up with TRBD1. V dropped 8 bases and J dropped 3; count of bases not matched to a gene: 7. CDR1 and CDR2 from the germline V gene are DFQATT and SNEGSKA (reference sequence). The CDR3 has 14 residues. CDR3 sequence: CSLMWDRGYNEQFF. CDR3 nucleotide sequence: TGCAGTCTGATGTGGGACAGGGGCTACAATGAGCAGTTCTTC.

This clonotype was seen ten or more times. The chain joins TRBV11-1 to TRBJ2-7; 7 positions agree with TRBD2. Germline CDR1 and CDR2: SGHAT and FQDESV (reference sequence). The J segment lost 2 bases and the V segment lost 3 bases, leaving 13 bases of the junction unmatched. The CDR3 consists of 17 residues. As DNA, the CDR3 is TGTGCCAGCAGCTTTAGGAGTTGGGAGGGGACTCCCTACGAGCAGTACTTC. Its protein product is CASSFRSWEGTPYEQYF.

This clonotype appeared many times. The chain's CDR3 is CASSSGGTVYGGQETQYF. The CDR3 DNA follows: TGTGCCAGCAGCTCGGGGGGGACGGTGTACGGGGGTCAAGAGACCCAGTACTTC. The chain joins TRBV11-2 to TRBJ2-5, with TRBD2 identical over 8 bases. The CDR3 sequence is 18 residues long. Germline V gene lookup returns CDR1 SGHAT and CDR2 FQNNGV. Germline trimming cut 4 bases from V and 2 bases from J; bases unmatched to any gene: 15. The variable domain in full, completed from reference TRBV11-2 and TRBJ2-5, reads EAGVAQSPRYKIIEKRQSVAFWCNPISGHATLYWYQQILGQGPKLLIQFQNNGVVDDSQLPKDRFSAERLKGVDSTLKIQPAKLEDSAVYLCASSSGGTVYGGQETQYFGPGTRLLVL.

The table lists this clonotype with many counts. The rearrangement links TRBV5-8 to TRBJ2-3, with D possibly matching TRBD1 (7 bases). Between the trimmed V and J ends, which lost 6 bases and 3 bases, there was a span of 17 bases. The length of the CDR3 is 15 residues. Germline CDR1 SGHTS, CDR2 YDEGEE. For the CDR3, the DNA is TGTGCCAGCACCCTAGGGGGCGGGATTACAGATACGCAGTATTTT. This sequence encodes CASTLGGGITDTQYF.

This clonotype came up many times. The rearrangement uses TRBV4-1 and TRBJ2-7; 14 nucleotides agree with TRBD2. CDR1 is MGHRA, CDR2 YSYEKL, per germline. The CDR3 is made up of 17 amino acids. After removal of 4 bases from V and 6 bases from J, the junction contained 11 bases not matched to a gene. Written as DNA, the CDR3 is TGCGCCAGCAGCCTAGCGCCCCATGGGACTAGCGGGAGCGAGCAGTACTTC. Translating it yields CASSLAPHGTSGSEQYF.

The V and J genes are TRBV20-1 and TRBJ2-7, with 9 nucleotides matching TRBD2. The J segment lost 2 bases and the V segment lost 7 bases, leaving 3 bases of the junction unmatched. The germline V gene encodes CDR1 DFQATT and CDR2 SNEGSKA (reference sequence). This CDR3 region has 12 residues. CDR3 in amino acids: CSGLAGPYEQYF. The DNA of the CDR3 is TGCAGTGGGCTAGCGGGGCCCTACGAGCAGTACTTC.

On this clonotype: This sequence may be a read error, since a much larger clone differs from it by one base. V gene TRBV29-1 combines with J gene TRBJ2-5, with TRBD2 identical over 12 bases. This CDR3 has 12 amino acids. Germline values: CDR1 SQVTM, CDR2 ANQGSEA. CDR3 region: CSVGLAGEAQYF. CDR3 bases: TGCAGCGTTGGACTAGCGGGAGAGGCCCAGTACTTC.

This clonotype was detected ten times or more. V is TRBV7-8 and J is TRBJ2-3, with 16 bases fitting TRBD2. V shed 5 bases and J 6 bases; nucleotides not matched to a gene: 8. Germline V gives CDR1 SGHVS, CDR2 FQNEAQ. The CDR3 runs to 17 residues. CDR3 residues: CASSPGLAGGPVDTQYF. CDR3 DNA: TGTGCCAGCAGCCCGGGACTAGCGGGAGGGCCGGTCGATACGCAGTATTTT.

The J gene is TRBJ2-5, the V gene TRBV7-6; D not certain. Per the germline V gene, CDR1 is SGHVS and CDR2 is FNYEAQ. The CDR3 extends over 14 amino acids. V lost 5 bases to trimming and J lost 0 bases, with 10 bases between them. The CDR3 region is CASSKTPNQETQYF. The CDR3 nucleotides read TGTGCCAGCAGCAAGACTCCAAACCAAGAGACCCAGTACTTC.

This clonotype has ten or more counts. V gene TRBV19 combines with J gene TRBJ2-1, with unresolved D. CDR3 size: 17 residues. The V end was cut by 0 bases, the J end by 7 bases, with 19 bases between. Germline CDR1 LNHDA, CDR2 SQIVND (reference sequence). The CDR3 spells CASSIDARPPVRNEQFF. Written as DNA, the CDR3 is TGTGCCAGTAGTATAGATGCACGACCACCAGTCAGGAATGAGCAGTTCTTC.

This clonotype has ten or more counts. J is TRBJ2-3 and V is TRBV6-1; 13 bases are shared with TRBD2. Germline values: CDR1 MNHNS, CDR2 SASEGT. The CDR3 runs to 15 residues. Losses at the gene ends were 5 bases for V and 4 bases for J; bases not matched to a gene: 3. Here the CDR3 DNA reads TGTGCCAGCAGTCCAGGACTAGCGGGAGCAGATACGCAGTATTTT. This codes for CASSPGLAGADTQYF.

This clonotype was recorded many times. The chain is built from TRBV6-1 and TRBJ1-3, with 7 nucleotides matching TRBD1. This CDR3 is built from 14 residues. The J segment lost 2 bases and the V segment lost 6 bases, leaving 4 bases of the junction unmatched. Germline loops: CDR1 MNHNS, CDR2 SASEGT. The CDR3 reads CASRAGTAGNTIYF. The CDR3 DNA sequence: TGTGCCAGCAGGGCAGGGACAGCTGGAAACACCATATATTTT.

This clonotype was counted many times. This sequence joins TRBV6-1 and TRBJ2-1, with D possibly matching TRBD2 (6 bases). CDR3 length equals 13 residues. V was cut by 5 bases and J by 7 bases, with 12 bases left in between. The V gene's germline CDR1 is MNHNS and CDR2 SASEGT. The CDR3, as DNA: TGTGCCAGCAGTTGGGGGGATGGGAATGAGCAGTTCTTC. This sequence encodes CASSWGDGNEQFF.

This clonotype was counted only a few times. V and J are TRBV5-4 and TRBJ1-4; no firm D call. Between the trimmed V and J ends, which lost 0 bases and 5 bases, there was a span of 11 bases. The CDR3 contains 15 residues. Germline CDR1 is SGHNT and CDR2 is YYREEE (reference sequence). The CDR3 loop is CASSLETGRNEKLFF. The CDR3 region has the DNA TGTGCCAGCAGCTTGGAGACGGGGAGGAATGAAAAACTGTTTTTT. Full variable domain (missing parts from reference TRBV5-4 and TRBJ1-4): ETGVTQSPTHLIKTRGQQVTLRCSSQSGHNTVSWYQQALGQGPQFIFQYYREEENGRGNFPPRFSGLQFPNYSSELNVNALELDDSALYLCASSLETGRNEKLFFGSGTQLSVL.

There are many counts of this clonotype. This sequence joins TRBV27 and TRBJ2-7; 7 bases map to TRBD1. This CDR3 comprises 15 residues. In germline, CDR1 is MNHEY, CDR2 SMNVEV (reference sequence). V gave up 5 bases and J gave up 2 bases; unmatched junction bases: 9. Written as DNA, the CDR3 is TGTGCCAGCAGTCCCAACCTCGACAGGGCCTACGAGCAGTACTTC. Its translation is CASSPNLDRAYEQYF.

In its sample, this clonotype was seen many times. V is TRBV7-2 and J is TRBJ2-3, with D tentatively TRBD2 (6 bases). CDR3 length equals 14 residues. CDR1 SGHTA and CDR2 FQGNSA come from the germline V gene. Trimming left V 3 bases short and J 0 bases short, with 7 bases between. The CDR3 bases are TGTGCCAGCAGCTTTGGGACTAGCACAGATACGCAGTATTTT. Translation gives CASSFGTSTDTQYF.

The table lists this clonotype with many counts. The chain recombines TRBV4-1 with TRBJ2-7, with D perhaps assigned TRBD1 or TRBD2 (5 bases each). The V end lost 4 bases, the J end lost 4 bases, and 17 bases lay between the germline ends. CDR3 length: 15 residues. Per the germline V gene, CDR1 is MGHRA and CDR2 is YSYEKL. Written as DNA, the CDR3 is TGCGCCAGCAGCCCTGGTTTGGGACCAATTTACGAGCAGTACTTC. Protein sequence: CASSPGLGPIYEQYF.